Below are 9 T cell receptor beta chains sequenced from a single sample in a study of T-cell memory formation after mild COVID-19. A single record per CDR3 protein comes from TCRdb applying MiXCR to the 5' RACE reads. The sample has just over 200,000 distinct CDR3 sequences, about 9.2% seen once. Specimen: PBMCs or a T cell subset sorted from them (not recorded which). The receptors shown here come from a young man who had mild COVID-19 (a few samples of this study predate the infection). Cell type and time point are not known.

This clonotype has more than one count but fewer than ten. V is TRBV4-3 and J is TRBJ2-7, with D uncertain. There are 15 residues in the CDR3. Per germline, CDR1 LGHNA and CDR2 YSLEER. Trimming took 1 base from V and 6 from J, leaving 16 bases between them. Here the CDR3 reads CASSQGVPGGGEQYF. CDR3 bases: TGCGCCAGCAGCCAAGGGGTCCCCGGCGGTGGCGAGCAGTACTTC.

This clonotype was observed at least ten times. CDR3 residues: CASSLEGTGGSPLHF. Here the CDR3 DNA reads TGCGCCAGCAGCTTGGAAGGGACAGGGGGTTCACCCCTCCACTTT. V and J are TRBV5-1 and TRBJ1-6; 11 bases are shared with TRBD1. The CDR3 is 15 residues long. The germline V gene encodes CDR1 SGHRS and CDR2 YFSETQ. The ends lost 0 bases at V and 9 bases at J; junction bases unmatched: 2.

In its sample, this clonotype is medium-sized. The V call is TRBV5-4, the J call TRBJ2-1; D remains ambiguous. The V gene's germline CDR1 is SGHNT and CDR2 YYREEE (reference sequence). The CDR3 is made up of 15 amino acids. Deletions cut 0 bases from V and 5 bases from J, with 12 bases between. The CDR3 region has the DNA TGTGCCAGCAGCTTGGTGGGCCACGTTAACAATGAGCAGTTCTTC. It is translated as CASSLVGHVNNEQFF.

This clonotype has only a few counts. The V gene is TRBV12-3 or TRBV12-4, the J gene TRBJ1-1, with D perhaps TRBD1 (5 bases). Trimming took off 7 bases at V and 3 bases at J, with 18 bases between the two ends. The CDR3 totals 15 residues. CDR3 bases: TGTGCCAGCACCAGGGCAGGGCCCAGGGACACTGAAGCTTTCTTT. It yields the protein CASTRAGPRDTEAFF.

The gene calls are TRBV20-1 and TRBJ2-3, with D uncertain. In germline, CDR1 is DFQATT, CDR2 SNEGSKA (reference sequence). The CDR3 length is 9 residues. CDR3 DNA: TGCCGTCCCGAGAATACGCAGTATTTT. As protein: CRPENTQYF.

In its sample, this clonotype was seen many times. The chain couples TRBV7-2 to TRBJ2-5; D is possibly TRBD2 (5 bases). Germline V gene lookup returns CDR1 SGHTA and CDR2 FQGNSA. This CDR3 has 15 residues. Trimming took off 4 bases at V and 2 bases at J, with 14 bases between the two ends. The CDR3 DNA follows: TGTGCCAGCAGCTACGATCGGACGGGACAAGAGACCCAGTACTTC. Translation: CASSYDRTGQETQYF.

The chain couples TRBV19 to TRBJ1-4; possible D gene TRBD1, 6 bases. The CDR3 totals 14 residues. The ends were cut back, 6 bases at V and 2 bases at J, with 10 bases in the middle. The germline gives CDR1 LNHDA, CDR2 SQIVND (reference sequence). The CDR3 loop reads CASSSQGTNEKLFF. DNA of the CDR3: TGTGCCAGTAGCTCACAGGGTACTAATGAAAAACTGTTTTTT.

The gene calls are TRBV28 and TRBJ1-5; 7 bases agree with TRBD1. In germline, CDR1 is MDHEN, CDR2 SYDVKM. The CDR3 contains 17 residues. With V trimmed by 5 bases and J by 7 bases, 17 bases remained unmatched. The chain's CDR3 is CASSLGPKTGIGQPQHF. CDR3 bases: TGTGCCAGCAGTCTCGGACCTAAGACAGGGATCGGACAGCCCCAGCATTTT.

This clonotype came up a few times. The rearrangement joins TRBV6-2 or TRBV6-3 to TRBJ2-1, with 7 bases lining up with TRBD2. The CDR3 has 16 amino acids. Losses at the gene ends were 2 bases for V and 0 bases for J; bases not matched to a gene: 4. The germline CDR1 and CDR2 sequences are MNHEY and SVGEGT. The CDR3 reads CASSYRAGYSYNEQFF. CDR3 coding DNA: TGTGCCAGCAGTTACCGAGCGGGGTACTCCTACAATGAGCAGTTCTTC.